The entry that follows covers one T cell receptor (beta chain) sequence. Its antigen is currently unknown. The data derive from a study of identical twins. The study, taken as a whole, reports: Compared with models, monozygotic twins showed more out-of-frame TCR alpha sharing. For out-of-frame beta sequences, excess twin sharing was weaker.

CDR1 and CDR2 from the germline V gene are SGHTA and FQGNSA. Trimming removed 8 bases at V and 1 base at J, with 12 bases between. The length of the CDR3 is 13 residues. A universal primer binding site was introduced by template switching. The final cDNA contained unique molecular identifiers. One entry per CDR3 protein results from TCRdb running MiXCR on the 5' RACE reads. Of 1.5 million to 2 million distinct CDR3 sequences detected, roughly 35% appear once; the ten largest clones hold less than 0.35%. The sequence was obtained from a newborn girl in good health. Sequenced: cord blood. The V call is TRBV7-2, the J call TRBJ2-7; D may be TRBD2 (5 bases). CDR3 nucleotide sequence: TGTGCCAGCGGCCCTAGGACTTCCTACGAGCAGTACTTC. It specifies CASGPRTSYEQYF.